Below, one T cell receptor beta chain is given with its context. The antigen is not known. One end of the junction varies from germline; a read error may be responsible. These data come from a study of glioma-infiltrating T cells. Study-wide findings and caveats: Tissue-blood divergence was below expectation in non-neoplastic patients, above in gliomas. Very few CDR3 sequences were shared between tissue and blood.

CDR1 is SSHAT, CDR2 FNYEAQ, per germline (reference sequence). The CDR3 runs 14 residues. Amplification of TCR alpha and beta CDR3 regions from RNA used iRepertoire nested multiplex PCR. TCRdb itself ran the multiplex PCR reads through MiXCR, one entry per CDR3 protein. The sample has about 140,000 distinct CDR3 sequences; 30% to 40% are singletons. The J gene is TRBJ2-5, the V gene TRBV7-7; D is ambiguous. Material: glioma tissue, nonneoplastic brain tissue, or PBMCs (not recorded which). The receptor's source is a human donor with low-grade glioma or glioblastoma, undergoing nonglioma brain surgery, or in good health (not recorded which). In DNA, the CDR3 is TGTGCTAGCAGCAAAGGGCAACAACAAGAGACCCAGTACTTC. As protein: CASSKGQQQETQYF. Drawing the rest from reference TRBV7-7 and TRBJ2-5, the complete variable domain is GAGVSQSPRYKVTKRGQDVTLRCDPISSHATLYWYQQALGQGPEFLTYFNYEAQPDKSGLPSDRFSAERPEGSISTLTIQRTEQRDSAMYRCASSKGQQQETQYFGPGTRLLVL.